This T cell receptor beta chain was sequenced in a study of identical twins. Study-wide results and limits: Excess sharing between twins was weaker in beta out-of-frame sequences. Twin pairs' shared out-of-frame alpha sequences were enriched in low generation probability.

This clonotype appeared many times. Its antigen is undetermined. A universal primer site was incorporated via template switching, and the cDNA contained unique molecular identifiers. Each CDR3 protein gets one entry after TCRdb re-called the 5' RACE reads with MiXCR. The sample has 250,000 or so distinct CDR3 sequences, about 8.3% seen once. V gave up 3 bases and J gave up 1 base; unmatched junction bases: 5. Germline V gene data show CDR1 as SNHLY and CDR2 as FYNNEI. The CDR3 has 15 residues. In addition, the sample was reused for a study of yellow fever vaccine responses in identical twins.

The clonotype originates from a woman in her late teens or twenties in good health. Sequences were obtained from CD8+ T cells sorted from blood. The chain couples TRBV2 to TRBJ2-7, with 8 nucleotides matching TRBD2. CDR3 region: CASSEVGTRSYEQYF. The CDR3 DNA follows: TGTGCCAGCAGTGAGGTGGGGACTAGGTCCTACGAGCAGTACTTC.